This T cell receptor beta chain originates from a study of CD8+CD57+ T cells in acquired aplastic anemia. CDR1 is SNHLY, CDR2 FYNNEI, per germline. Trimming took 7 bases from V and 0 from J, leaving 9 bases between them. This CDR3 region has 13 residues. CDR3 and TCR beta VDJ profiling relied on a genomic DNA template. MiXCR, run by TCRdb on the reads, gives a single entry per CDR3 protein. The table has some 280,000 distinct CDR3 sequences, approximately 57% seen once. The chain carries TRBV2 and TRBJ1-1; D gene uncertain. The sample comprised sorted CD4+, CD8+, or CD8+CD57+ T cells (not recorded which) from PBMCs. This receptor was obtained from a human donor with severe aplastic anemia or a healthy control (not recorded which). The CDR3 DNA follows: TGTGCCAGCAATCAGTACATGAACACTGAAGCTTTCTTT. Translated, it gives CASNQYMNTEAFF.